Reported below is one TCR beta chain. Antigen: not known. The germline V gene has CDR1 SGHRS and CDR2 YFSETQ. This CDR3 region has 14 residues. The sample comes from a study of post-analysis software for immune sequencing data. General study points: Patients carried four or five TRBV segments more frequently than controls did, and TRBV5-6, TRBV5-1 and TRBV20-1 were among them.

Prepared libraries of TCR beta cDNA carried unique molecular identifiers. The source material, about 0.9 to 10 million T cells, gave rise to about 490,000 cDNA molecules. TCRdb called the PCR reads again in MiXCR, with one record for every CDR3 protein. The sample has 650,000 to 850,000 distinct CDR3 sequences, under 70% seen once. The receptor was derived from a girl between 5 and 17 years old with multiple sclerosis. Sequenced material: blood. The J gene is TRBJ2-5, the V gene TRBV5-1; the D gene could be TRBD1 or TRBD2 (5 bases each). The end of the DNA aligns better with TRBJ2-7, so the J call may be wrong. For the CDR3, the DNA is TGCGCCAGCGGCTATTCGGGACCTCCCTACGAGCAGTACTTC. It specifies CASGYSGPPYEQYF.